This T cell receptor beta chain emerged from a study of cytomegalovirus exposure and HLA in healthy donors listed by TCRdb under 2017. With respect to the entire study: In an earlier analysis of several hundred of the donors, 250 to 350 Gb of sequence data and 100 million or so unique TCR beta sequences from about 180 million T cells were reported. Among the roughly 390 genotyped donors, around 79% belonged to the genetic ancestry cluster associated with self-reported Caucasian donors. The study used immunosequencing to profile the T cell repertoires of several hundred subjects and linked those repertoires to cytomegalovirus serostatus. Class I and class II HLA loci were covered by the typing at four-digit resolution. Donor age, sex, ethnicity and CMV serostatus were compiled alongside the repertoire data. In a later genetic analysis, genome-wide SNP genotypes for about 55% of the roughly 670 donors were used, and that subset was treated as a discovery cohort. In an earlier analysis of 587 of the donors, high-throughput TCR beta sequencing was used to judge whether each TCR beta V gene segment behaved as functional or pseudogenic. Among roughly 400 genotyped donors of the cohort, an average of approximately 240,000 unique TCR beta nucleotide sequences was sequenced per donor, of which 15% to 20% were non-productive. In addition to the first cohort of 666 subjects, a separate validation cohort of 120 different subjects was used. High-throughput TCR immunosequencing, statistical association of individual TCRs with disease status, and machine learning were combined to predict cytomegalovirus infection status. The number of typed donors differed by locus: about 620-640 for A, B, C, DRB1 and DQB1; approximately 540 for DQA1; about 600 for DPA1; and about 450 for DPB1. Rather than drawing on any new phenotypic data, the later analysis identified candidate immune exposures from TCR beta sequences and the way those sequences occurred across donors. In a later analysis, previously published TCR beta repertoires from fewer than 750 donors were re-analyzed and high-resolution HLA genotyping was added so that TCR occurrence patterns could be studied. All discovery cohort repertoires had been generated using a single sequencing platform. About five DR-DQ haplotypes were handled as single units for association and clustering because linkage in the cohort was strong. The aim of the study was to test whether cataloging public T cell receptors could identify signatures of past pathogen exposure. Around 300 gigabases of sequencing data and approximately 80 million unique TCR sequences were included in an early release covering roughly 700 HLA-typed donors.

The cohort consisted of some 670 healthy bone marrow donors. At the time of sampling, every cohort member was nominally healthy, though immune exposures that went unrecorded were likely present. The donor tested CMV seronegative, placing the donor among the approximately 400 seronegative members of the cohort. Every donor gave a peripheral blood sample, and the peripheral blood mononuclear cells from that sample were used for TCR beta sequencing. The Qiagen DNeasy Blood Extraction Kit was used to extract genomic DNA from the blood cell samples. Broader findings and caveats from the paper: In a later analysis, several top co-occurrence clusters were reported to appear linked to parvovirus B19, influenza, CMV and Epstein-Barr virus. In a later analysis, the rate of TCR association differed among HLA loci, with DRB1 alleles having the most associated TCRs and HLA-C alleles having the fewest. The sequencing pipeline was judged likely to have produced a cluster of highly shared sequence variants as a technical artifact. An association between a missense DCLRE1C variant and V-gene and J-gene trimming of TCR beta chains was found in a later genetic analysis and replicated in an independent cohort. Because the 87-base-pair reads could not distinguish some IMGT-functional V segments, including TRBV6-2 and TRBV6-3, those segments were excluded. Assigning TCR associations to individual alleles was difficult when HLA alleles, especially DR and DQ, strongly co-occurred. HLA typing was unavailable for some donors at each locus, so association tests used only the typed subset. Immune exposure information for the cohort was limited to CMV serostatus. While some public TCRs were present in many individuals, most TCR sequences turned up only very rarely across donors. According to a later genetic analysis, donors in an Asian-associated ancestry cluster had fewer N-insertions in productive TCRs than the approximately 690-donor mean. Specific HLA alleles were associated with 15,000 to 20,000 TCR beta sequences at a false discovery rate of 0.05 in a later analysis. Compared with equally common non-associated chains, HLA-associated TCR beta chains in a later analysis were more clonally expanded and had lower generation probabilities. A further reported finding was that TCR beta sequences accurately predicted the HLA-A and HLA-B alleles for most subjects in the first cohort. Correlated functional status among segregating V segments might be attributable to linkage disequilibrium, but an unknown experimental factor could not be ruled out. In an earlier analysis of about 600 of the donors, most TCR beta V segments appeared in productive rearrangements about 87% or about 30% of the time, broadly matching IMGT annotations. Sequencing depth was assumed to be roughly uniform across donors in the presence/absence analyses, though that assumption may not hold. The earlier analysis of about 600 of the donors excluded 15 to 20 rarely observed V segments, including chromosome 9 orphons, because counts were too low. In this cohort, only TCR beta chains were sequenced, and detectable features were limited by the absence of alpha or paired-chain data. The authors suggested that the approach could potentially be extended to other disease states and immunological phenotypes. The classifier was reported to diagnose cytomegalovirus status with high specificity and sensitivity in both the original and validation cohorts. Most CMV-associated TCR beta chains appeared to be HLA-restricted in a later analysis, and the HLA associations seemed to be driven largely by CMV exposure. The study listed approximately 150 TCR beta chains as associated with cytomegalovirus. In vitro tests confirmed that three of the cytomegalovirus-associated TCR beta chains recognize cytomegalovirus antigens.

This clone was recorded only once. Its antigen specificity is not known. Within one base of it there is no much larger clone, and no base qualities were kept. Counted from cysteine to phenylalanine, this CDR3 has 15 amino acids. This entry keeps only the CDR3 DNA: 45 bases, framed from base 1. Here V drops 3 bases and J drops 2 bases, and the junction holds 4 bases not matched to any gene. The germline V gene (reference sequence) sets CDR1 to LNHDA and CDR2 to SQIVND. The protocol used for the library was the immunoSEQ multiplex PCR assay. For the multiplex PCR, a mixture combining 60 forward primers for TCR Vbeta segments and 13 reverse primers for TCR Jbeta segments was used. A multiplex PCR assay on genomic DNA amplified the CDR3 region of rearranged TCR beta genes. On the Illumina HiSeq System, the amplified TCR beta libraries were sequenced as 87-base-pair reads. For the original study's pipeline: A later analysis tallied some 79 million unique TCR beta chains across the 666 repertoires, and roughly 11 million of those chains were shared by two or more donors. Raw reads were error-corrected and collapsed into unique sequences by a nearest-neighbor algorithm in which closely related sequences were merged to remove PCR and sequencing errors. V, D and J gene segments were assigned by aligning CDR3 sequences to IMGT reference sequences. Each retained sequence needed at least a six-nucleotide match to both a V gene segment and a J gene segment. A rearrangement was called productive if the CDR3 had no stop codons and remained in frame with V and J, and every other rearrangement was called non-productive. Following IMGT convention, CDR3 was defined as the stretch from the second conserved V-encoded cysteine up to the conserved J-encoded phenylalanine. The earlier analysis of 500 to 600 of the donors excluded sequences that lacked an unambiguous match to a single V gene segment. An earlier analysis of several hundred of the donors classified V segments as functional when productive rearrangements were above 56.7% and as segregating when the standard deviation between donors was above 5%. A statistical classification framework was built for diagnosing cytomegalovirus status from the catalog of TCR beta chain sequences. V and J gene assignment, in a later analysis, came from comparing TCR nucleotide sequences with IMGT/GENE-DB human TR gene sequences. A later analysis assigned CDR3 sequences and most-parsimonious VDJ recombination scenarios with the TCRdist pipeline. In a later analysis, every TCR beta chain was defined by the combination of its CDR3 amino acid sequence and its V-gene family, and reads without a unique V-gene family were dropped. A later analysis removed 500 to 600 highly shared, low-generation-probability nucleotide sequences to deal with suspected cross-contamination and a sequencing artifact. In a later analysis, a clonal expansion index for each public chain was calculated from normalized within-repertoire ranks of inferred template counts. Generation probabilities in a later analysis came from a VDJ recombination model fitted to out-of-frame rearrangements, and those results were checked against IGoR. In a later analysis, TCR-TCR, TCR-HLA and TCR-CMV co-occurrence was scored with hypergeometric tests, and a repertoire-size bias correction was applied to TCR pairs. In a later analysis, false discovery rates were estimated by permuting HLA or CMV assignments 20 times. A later analysis grouped co-occurring TCRs with DBSCAN, adding TCRdist sequence similarity when clustering within HLA-allele-positive subsets. Co-occurrence clustering excluded repertoires with fewer than 30,000 or more than 120,000 public chains, plus five with anomalous nucleotide sharing. Here the immuneACCESS table is served through TCRdb, limited to in-frame sequences with V and J called. Missing clones are a known gap in these copies; in checked studies unresolved V genes cover under half, and the rest lacks a known reason. D and trimming come from the DNA, and the V and J calls and clone size come from that table. Recorded for this sample are around 190,000 clones; about 82% of them occurred a single time. The top ten clones comprise over 2% of the sample.

This TCR was sampled from a woman between 50 and 59 years old in good health and CMV-seronegative. Sequencing used PBMCs. The V gene is TRBV19 and the J gene is TRBJ2-7; TRBD2 lines up with 10 middle nucleotides. The encoded CDR3 is CASSMQLAGTYEQYF. The nucleotide sequence is TGTGCCAGTAGTATGCAACTAGCGGGGACCTACGAGCAGTACTTC.